This TCR beta chain was identified during a study of Ad26.COV2.S vaccination and SARS-CoV-2 variants. The ends lost 3 bases at V and 4 bases at J; junction bases unmatched: 2. The CDR3 spans 14 residues. Germline V gene sequence: CDR1 WNHNN, CDR2 SYGVQD (reference sequence). Some clones are missing from TCRdb's copy, which holds only in-frame ones; the method was immunoSEQ multiplex PCR. The sample shows some 350,000 clones, roughly 85% of them seen only once. Noted treatment: roughly 18 received Ad26.COV2.S at low or high dose, single or two shots; 5 received placebo; per-sample allocation not given. Sampling took place 63 days after the first vaccine or placebo injection.

The rearrangement joins TRBV10-1 to TRBJ2-7, with 11 bases aligning to TRBD1. Sequenced here: peripheral blood, sampled in a trial of Ad26.COV2.S vaccine versus placebo. The receptor comes from a person aged 18-65 years who received the Ad26.COV2.S COVID-19 vaccine or a placebo. Here the CDR3 DNA reads TGCGCCAGCAGTGACGGGACAGGGGGTTACGAGCAGTACTTC. Encoded protein: CASSDGTGGYEQYF.